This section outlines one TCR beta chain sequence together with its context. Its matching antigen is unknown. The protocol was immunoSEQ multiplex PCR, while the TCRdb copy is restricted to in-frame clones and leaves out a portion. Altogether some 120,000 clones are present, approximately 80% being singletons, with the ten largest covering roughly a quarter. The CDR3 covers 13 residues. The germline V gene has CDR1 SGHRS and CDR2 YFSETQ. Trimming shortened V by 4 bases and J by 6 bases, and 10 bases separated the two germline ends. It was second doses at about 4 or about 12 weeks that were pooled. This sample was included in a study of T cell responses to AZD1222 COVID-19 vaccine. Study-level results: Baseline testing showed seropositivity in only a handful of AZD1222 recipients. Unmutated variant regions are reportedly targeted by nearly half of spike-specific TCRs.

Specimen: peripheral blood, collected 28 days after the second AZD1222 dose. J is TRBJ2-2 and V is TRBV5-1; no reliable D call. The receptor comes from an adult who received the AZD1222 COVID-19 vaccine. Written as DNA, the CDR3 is TGCGCCAGCAGCGATTTGAAGTCCGGGGAGCTGTTTTTT. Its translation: CASSDLKSGELFF.